This T cell receptor (beta chain) comes out of a study of cytomegalovirus exposure and HLA in healthy donors. Study information: Ancestry clustering placed about 80% of a few hundred genotyped donors in the Caucasian-associated cluster.

Whole-study findings and limits: Associated with cytomegalovirus, according to the listing, were 150 to 200 TCR beta chains. Later analysis demonstrated an association between a missense DCLRE1C variant and TCR beta V- and J-gene trimming.

This clone was observed a few times. Its antigen is undetermined. The PCR employed 60 Vbeta primers together with 13 Jbeta primers. Clones were read by immunoSEQ multiplex PCR, and TCRdb kept only the in-frame ones, dropping some. The sample holds about 190,000 clones, about nine tenths seen once. The clonotype comes from a boy younger than 10 in good health and CMV-seronegative. Sequencing was performed on PBMCs.

CDR3 loop: CASSLEEGFNSPLHF. The CDR3 DNA is TGTGCCAGCAGCTTAGAGGAGGGCTTTAATTCACCCCTCCACTTT. This chain joins TRBV7-6 and TRBJ1-6; unclear D gene. CDR3 size: 15 residues. The germline CDR1 and CDR2 sequences are SGHVS and FNYEAQ. Trimming cost V 1 base and J 6 bases, with 10 bases left between them.